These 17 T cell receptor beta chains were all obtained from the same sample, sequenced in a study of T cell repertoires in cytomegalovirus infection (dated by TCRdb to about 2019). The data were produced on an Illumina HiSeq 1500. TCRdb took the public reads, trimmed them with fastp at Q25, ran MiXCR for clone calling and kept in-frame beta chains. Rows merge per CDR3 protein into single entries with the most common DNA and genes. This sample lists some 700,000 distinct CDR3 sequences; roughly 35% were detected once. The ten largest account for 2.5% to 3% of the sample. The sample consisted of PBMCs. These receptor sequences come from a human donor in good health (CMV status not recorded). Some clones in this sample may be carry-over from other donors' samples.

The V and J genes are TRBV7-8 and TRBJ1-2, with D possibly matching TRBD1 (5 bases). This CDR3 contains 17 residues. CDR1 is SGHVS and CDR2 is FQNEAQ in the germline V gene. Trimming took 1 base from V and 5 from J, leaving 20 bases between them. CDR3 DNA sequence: TGTGCCAGCAGCTTAGAGCCAGGGATGACAGCTACATATGGCTACACCTTC. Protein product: CASSLEPGMTATYGYTF.

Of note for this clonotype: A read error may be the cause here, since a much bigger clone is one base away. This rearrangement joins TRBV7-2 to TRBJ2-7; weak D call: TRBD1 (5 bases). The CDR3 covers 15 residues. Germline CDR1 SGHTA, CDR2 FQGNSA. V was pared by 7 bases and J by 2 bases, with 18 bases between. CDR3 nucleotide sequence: TGTGCCAGCAACTCTAAACCAGGGCCGCCCTACGAGCAGTACTTC. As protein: CASNSKPGPPYEQYF.

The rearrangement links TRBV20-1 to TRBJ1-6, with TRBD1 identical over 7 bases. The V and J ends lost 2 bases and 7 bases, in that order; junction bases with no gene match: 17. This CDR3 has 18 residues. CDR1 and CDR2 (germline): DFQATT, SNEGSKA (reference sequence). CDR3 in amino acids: CSARPQSERGLQNSPLHF. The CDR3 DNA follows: TGCAGTGCTAGACCTCAGAGCGAGAGGGGGCTACAAAATTCACCCCTCCACTTT.

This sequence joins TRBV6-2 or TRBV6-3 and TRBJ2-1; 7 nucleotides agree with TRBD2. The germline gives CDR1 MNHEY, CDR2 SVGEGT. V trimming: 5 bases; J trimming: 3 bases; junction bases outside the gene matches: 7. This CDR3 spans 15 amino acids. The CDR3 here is CASSPGRGLYNEQFF. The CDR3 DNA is TGTGCCAGCAGTCCAGGGAGGGGCCTCTACAATGAGCAGTTCTTC.

CDR3 nucleotides: TGTGCCAGCAGTCCCCTTCGGACACGGAACACAGATACGCAGTATTTT. Its translation: CASSPLRTRNTDTQYF. The chain employs TRBV27 and TRBJ2-3; tentatively, D is TRBD1 (5 bases). Germline V gives CDR1 MNHEY, CDR2 SMNVEV (reference sequence). The CDR3 extends over 16 amino acids. V was pared by 5 bases and J by 2 bases, with 17 bases between.

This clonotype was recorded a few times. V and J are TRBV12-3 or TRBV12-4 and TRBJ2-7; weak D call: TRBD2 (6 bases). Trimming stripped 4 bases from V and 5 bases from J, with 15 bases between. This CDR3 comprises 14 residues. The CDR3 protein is CASSSPREAHEQYF. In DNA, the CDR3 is TGTGCCAGCAGTTCCCCCAGGGAGGCTCACGAGCAGTACTTC.

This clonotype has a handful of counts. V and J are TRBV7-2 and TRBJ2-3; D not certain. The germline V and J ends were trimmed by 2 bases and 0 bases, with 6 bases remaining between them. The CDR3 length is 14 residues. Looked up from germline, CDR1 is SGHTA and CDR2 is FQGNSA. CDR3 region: CASSLRHSTDTQYF. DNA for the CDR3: TGTGCCAGCAGCTTACGGCATAGCACAGATACGCAGTATTTT.

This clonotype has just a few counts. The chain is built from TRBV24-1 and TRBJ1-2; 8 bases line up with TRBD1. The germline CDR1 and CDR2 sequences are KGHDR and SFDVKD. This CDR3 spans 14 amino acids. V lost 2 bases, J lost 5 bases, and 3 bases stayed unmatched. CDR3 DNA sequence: TGTGCCACCAGTGATTCAGGGGGCTCATATGGCTACACCTTC. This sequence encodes CATSDSGGSYGYTF.

This CDR3 is CSAPPGQGLSQPQHF. The DNA of the CDR3 is TGCAGTGCCCCACCGGGACAGGGACTCTCTCAGCCCCAGCATTTT. The V and J genes are TRBV20-1 and TRBJ1-5; TRBD1 agrees at 9 bases. Germline V gene lookup returns CDR1 DFQATT and CDR2 SNEGSKA (reference sequence). This CDR3 comprises 15 residues. After removal of 6 bases from V and 6 bases from J, the junction contained 12 bases not matched to a gene.

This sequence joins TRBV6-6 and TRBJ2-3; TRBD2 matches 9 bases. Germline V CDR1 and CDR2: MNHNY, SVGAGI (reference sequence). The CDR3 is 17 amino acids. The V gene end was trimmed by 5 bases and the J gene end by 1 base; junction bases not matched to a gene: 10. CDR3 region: CASSQHFVAGGTDTQYF. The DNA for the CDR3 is TGTGCCAGCAGTCAACACTTCGTAGCGGGAGGCACAGATACGCAGTATTTT.

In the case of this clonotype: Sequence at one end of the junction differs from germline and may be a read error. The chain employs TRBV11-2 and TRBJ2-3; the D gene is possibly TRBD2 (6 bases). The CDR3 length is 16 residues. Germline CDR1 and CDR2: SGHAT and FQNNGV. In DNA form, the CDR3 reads TGTGCCAGCAGTATCAAAGGGGCAACTAGCACAGATACGAAGTATTTT. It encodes CASSIKGATSTDTKYF.

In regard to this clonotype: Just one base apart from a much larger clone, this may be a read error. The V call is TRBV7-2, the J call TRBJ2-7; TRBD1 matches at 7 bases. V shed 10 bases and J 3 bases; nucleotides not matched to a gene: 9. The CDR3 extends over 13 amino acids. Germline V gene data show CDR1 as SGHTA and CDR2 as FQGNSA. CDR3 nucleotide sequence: TGTGCCACGGGGTGGGACAGAGGCTACGAGCAGTACTTC. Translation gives CATGWDRGYEQYF.

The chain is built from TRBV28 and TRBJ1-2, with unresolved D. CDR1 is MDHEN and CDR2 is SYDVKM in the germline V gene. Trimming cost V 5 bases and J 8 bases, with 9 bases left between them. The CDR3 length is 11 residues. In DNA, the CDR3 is TGTGCCAGCAGTACATTGCGAGGCTACACCTTC. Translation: CASSTLRGYTF.

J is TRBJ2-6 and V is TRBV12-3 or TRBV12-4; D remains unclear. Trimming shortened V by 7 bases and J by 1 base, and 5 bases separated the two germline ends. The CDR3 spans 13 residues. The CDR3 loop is CASMGSGANVLTF. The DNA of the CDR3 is TGTGCCAGCATGGGGTCTGGGGCCAACGTCCTGACTTTC.

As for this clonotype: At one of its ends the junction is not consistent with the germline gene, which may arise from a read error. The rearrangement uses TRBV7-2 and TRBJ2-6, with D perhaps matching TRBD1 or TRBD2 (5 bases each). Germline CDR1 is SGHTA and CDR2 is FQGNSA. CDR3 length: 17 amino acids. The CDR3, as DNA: TGTGCCAGCAGCCCCGGGACCCGGCTCTCTGGGGCCAACGTCCTGAGTTTC. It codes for CASSPGTRLSGANVLSF.

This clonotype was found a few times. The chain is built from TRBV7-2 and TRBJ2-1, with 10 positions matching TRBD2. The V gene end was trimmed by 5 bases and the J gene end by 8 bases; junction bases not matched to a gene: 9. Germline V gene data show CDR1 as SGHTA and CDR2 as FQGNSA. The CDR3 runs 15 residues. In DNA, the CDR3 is TGTGCCAGCAGCCGGGGGGCTAGCGGGAGTTATGAGCAGTTCTTC. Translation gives CASSRGASGSYEQFF.

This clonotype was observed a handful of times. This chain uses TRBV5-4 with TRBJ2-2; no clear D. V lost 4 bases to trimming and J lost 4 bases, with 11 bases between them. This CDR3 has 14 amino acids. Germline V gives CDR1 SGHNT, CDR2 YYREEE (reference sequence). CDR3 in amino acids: CASSQLSRTGELFF. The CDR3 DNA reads TGTGCCAGCAGCCAGCTGAGTCGCACCGGGGAGCTGTTTTTT.